The 24 T cell receptor beta chains below all came from one sample that was sequenced in a study of long-term antiretroviral therapy in people with HIV. This was the immunoSEQ v3.0 assay at survey level. TCRdb's table, derived via immunoSEQ multiplex PCR, lists solely in-frame clones and lacks some. This sample has around 15,000 clones, with approximately 85% found just once. Source: unsorted PBMCs, taken 0.5 years after starting antiretroviral therapy. Receptors were obtained from a woman between 40 and 50 years old with HIV.

This chain links TRBV10-3 with TRBJ1-1; D is ambiguous. The CDR3 contains 14 residues. Germline CDR1 ENHRY, CDR2 SYGVKD. Trimming took 4 bases from V and 1 from J, leaving 10 bases between them. The CDR3 region is CAISAYGENTEAFF. CDR3 nucleotide sequence: TGTGCCATCAGTGCTTACGGGGAGAACACTGAAGCTTTCTTT.

This chain links TRBV7-9 with TRBJ2-3, with D tentatively TRBD2 (5 bases). The length of the CDR3 is 12 residues. CDR1 and CDR2 from the germline V gene are SEHNR and FQNEAQ (reference sequence). Trimming stripped 5 bases from V and 4 bases from J, with 7 bases between. The DNA for the CDR3 is TGTGCCAGCAGCGGGAGACCAGATACGCAGTATTTT. Its protein is CASSGRPDTQYF. Variable domain in full (rest from reference TRBV7-9 and TRBJ2-3): DTGVSQNPRHKITKRGQNVTFRCDPISEHNRLYWYRQTLGQGPEFLTYFQNEAQLEKSRLLSDRFSAERPKGSFSTLEIQRTEQGDSAMYLCASSGRPDTQYFGPGTRLTVL.

The chain couples TRBV7-7 to TRBJ2-1; unclear D gene. V lost 1 base, J lost 5 bases, and 6 bases lay in between. Germline lookup yields CDR1 SSHAT and CDR2 FNYEAQ (reference sequence). The CDR3 is 13 residues long. For the CDR3, the DNA is TGTGCCAGCAGCTTAGACGGGCACAATGAGCAGTTCTTC. This gives the protein CASSLDGHNEQFF.

CDR3 protein: CASSPTGTGREQYF. CDR3 bases: TGTGCCAGCAGCCCCACCGGGACAGGGAGGGAGCAGTACTTC. This chain connects TRBV5-4 to TRBJ2-7, with 9 positions matching TRBD1. Germline assignment: CDR1 SGHNT and CDR2 YYREEE (reference sequence). The CDR3 spans 14 residues. Unmatched junction bases numbered 9, after V lost 4 bases and J lost 7 bases.

The rearrangement joins TRBV15 to TRBJ1-3, with 9 nucleotides matching TRBD1. The CDR3 consists of 18 residues. CDR1 and CDR2 from the germline V gene are LNHNV and YYDKDF (reference sequence). Trimming removed 0 bases from V and 2 bases from J; junction bases left unmatched: 8. The CDR3 protein is CATSRDTPTGGPGNTIYF. The DNA of the CDR3 is TGTGCCACCAGCAGAGATACGCCTACAGGGGGCCCTGGAAACACCATATATTTT.

The CDR3, as DNA: TGCGCCAGCAGCTTGGCAGGGGAAAGAGCTGAAGCTTTCTTT. Protein: CASSLAGERAEAFF. The rearrangement links TRBV5-1 to TRBJ1-1; D may be TRBD1 (6 bases). V was shortened by 0 bases and J by 6 bases, with 12 bases between the two germline ends. CDR3 length: 14 residues. Germline V gene sequence: CDR1 SGHRS, CDR2 YFSETQ.

The chain joins TRBV6-1 to TRBJ2-6; maybe TRBD2 (6 bases). Deletions cut 4 bases from V and 4 bases from J, with 11 bases between. This CDR3 has 15 residues. In germline, CDR1 is MNHNS, CDR2 SASEGT. CDR3: CASSVGGSGANVLTF. CDR3 bases: TGTGCCAGCAGTGTGGGGGGATCCGGGGCCAACGTCCTGACTTTC.

The chain employs TRBV5-5 and TRBJ2-5; D might be TRBD2 (7 bases). Germline V CDR1 and CDR2: SGHKS, YYEKEE (reference sequence). This CDR3 has 16 residues. V gave up 4 bases and J gave up 1 base, with 17 bases separating them. CDR3 region: CASSPLAEGGQETQYF. DNA for the CDR3: TGTGCCAGCAGCCCTCTAGCGGAGGGGGGCCAAGAGACCCAGTACTTC.

The chain links TRBV29-1 to TRBJ1-5; 12 bases map to TRBD1. The CDR3 runs 19 residues. Trimming cost V 5 bases and J 2 bases; bases outside gene matches: 16. Per germline, CDR1 SQVTM and CDR2 ANQGSEA. CDR3 amino acids: CSVTLRDRGQVSGNQPQHF. The CDR3 DNA sequence: TGCAGCGTTACGCTCCGGGACAGGGGGCAGGTCTCAGGCAATCAGCCCCAGCATTTT. The whole variable domain, filled in from reference TRBV29-1 and TRBJ1-5, reads SAVISQKPSRDICQRGTSLTIQCQVDSQVTMMFWYRQQPGQSLTLIATANQGSEATYESGFVIDKFPISRPNLTFSTLTVSNMSPEDSSIYLCSVTLRDRGQVSGNQPQHFGDGTRLSIL.

This clone was found a few times. The J gene is TRBJ1-2, the V gene TRBV11-2; 10 bases are shared with TRBD1. The germline V gene has CDR1 SGHAT and CDR2 FQNNGV. CDR3 length: 16 amino acids. The V gene end was trimmed by 5 bases and the J gene end by 6 bases; junction bases not matched to a gene: 12. CDR3 sequence: CASSLNRQGAPDGYTF. The DNA for the CDR3 is TGTGCCAGCAGCCTTAATAGACAGGGGGCGCCTGATGGCTACACCTTC. The full variable domain, in which reference TRBV11-2 and TRBJ1-2 provide the parts outside the CDR3, is EAGVAQSPRYKIIEKRQSVAFWCNPISGHATLYWYQQILGQGPKLLIQFQNNGVVDDSQLPKDRFSAERLKGVDSTLKIQPAKLEDSAVYLCASSLNRQGAPDGYTFGSGTRLTVV.

This sequence joins TRBV28 and TRBJ2-7; the match to TRBD1 covers 7 bases. CDR3 size: 15 residues. V trimming: 2 bases; J trimming: 4 bases; junction bases outside the gene matches: 8. Looked up from germline, CDR1 is MDHEN and CDR2 is SYDVKM. This CDR3 is CASSLARDSVYEQYF. For the CDR3, the DNA is TGTGCCAGCAGTTTAGCCCGGGACAGTGTTTACGAGCAGTACTTC.

This clone was observed a few times. The rearrangement joins TRBV5-8 to TRBJ1-5; no definite D call. V was trimmed by 4 bases and J by 5 bases, leaving 10 bases between them. Germline CDR1 reads SGHTS; CDR2 reads YDEGEE. The CDR3 has 13 residues. CDR3 amino acids: CASSRQLDQPQHF. The CDR3 DNA reads as TGTGCCAGCAGCCGCCAGCTAGATCAGCCCCAGCATTTT.

V and J are TRBV6-1 and TRBJ1-1; D is undetermined. CDR3 size: 14 residues. Germline V CDR1 and CDR2: MNHNS, SASEGT. Trimming removed 4 bases at V and 6 bases at J, with 15 bases between. The CDR3 protein is CASSVAGAGSEAFF. Written as DNA, the CDR3 is TGTGCCAGCAGTGTGGCAGGAGCTGGCTCTGAAGCTTTCTTT.

J is TRBJ2-1 and V is TRBV11-1; no clear D. V was cut by 2 bases and J by 4 bases, with 3 bases left in between. Germline V gene lookup returns CDR1 SGHAT and CDR2 FQDESV (reference sequence). This CDR3 spans 12 amino acids. CDR3 residues: CASSLLYNEQFF. The CDR3 nucleotides read TGTGCCAGCAGCTTACTGTACAATGAGCAGTTCTTC.

This clone came up a few times. The chain uses TRBV18 and TRBJ2-1; the D is unclear. Between the trimmed V and J ends, which lost 1 base and 2 bases, there was a span of 9 bases. Germline lookup yields CDR1 KGHSH and CDR2 LQKENI. The CDR3 extends over 15 amino acids. The CDR3 loop reads CASSPLSTAYNEQFF. In DNA form, the CDR3 reads TGTGCCAGCTCACCACTATCTACCGCCTACAATGAGCAGTTCTTC.

The CDR3 loop is CASSQENTGEGYLYGYTF. In DNA form, the CDR3 reads TGCGCCAGCAGCCAAGAGAACACAGGGGAAGGATATCTATATGGCTACACCTTC. The genes are TRBV4-3 and TRBJ1-2, with TRBD1 matching over 7 bases. The CDR3 totals 18 residues. Trimming took 0 bases from V and 5 from J; bases not matched to a gene: 15. CDR1 and CDR2 (germline): LGHNA, YSLEER.

J is TRBJ1-2 and V is TRBV23-1; D gene unclear. TRBV23-1 is annotated as an ORF whose role is uncertain. V lost 4 bases to trimming and J lost 0 bases, with 30 bases between them. The CDR3 sequence is 21 residues long. CDR3 amino acids: CASSRIIGRNRDAGTNYGYTF. CDR3 coding DNA: TGCGCCAGCAGTCGAATCATAGGCCGGAATCGTGACGCCGGAACTAACTATGGCTACACCTTC.

This chain uses TRBV7-9 with TRBJ2-7; TRBD2 matches 12 bases. Germline-derived CDR1 and CDR2 are SEHNR and FQNEAQ (reference sequence). With 5 bases clipped from V and 2 bases from J, the junction kept 7 bases outside the gene matches. The CDR3 totals 16 residues. The CDR3 nucleotides read TGTGCCAGCAGCCCACAGACTAGCGGGAGTACCTACGAGCAGTACTTC. Translating gives CASSPQTSGSTYEQYF.

This clone was recorded only once. The chain is built from TRBV27 and TRBJ1-5, with 7 positions matching TRBD1. The ends lost 2 bases at V and 3 bases at J; junction bases unmatched: 10. The CDR3 has 17 residues. Per germline, CDR1 MNHEY and CDR2 SMNVEV (reference sequence). The CDR3 DNA follows: TGTGCCAGCAGTTTACTGGGAACTACAGGGGTCAATCAGCCCCAGCATTTT. This codes for CASSLLGTTGVNQPQHF.

The rearrangement links TRBV2 to TRBJ2-7, with D possibly being TRBD2 (5 bases). The germline CDR1 and CDR2 sequences are SNHLY and FYNNEI. The CDR3 contains 13 residues. Between the trimmed V and J ends, which lost 4 bases and 6 bases, there was a span of 13 bases. The CDR3 sequence: CASSVGLASEQYF. The CDR3 DNA reads as TGTGCCAGCAGTGTTGGGCTAGCTTCCGAGCAGTACTTC.

This clone was picked up one time. V usage is TRBV10-1 and J usage is TRBJ1-1; unclear D gene. The length of the CDR3 is 8 residues. V was cut by 11 bases and J by 10 bases, with 8 bases left in between. Germline CDR1 and CDR2: WNHNN and SYGVQD (reference sequence). CDR3 amino acids: CAVPLAFF. For the CDR3, the DNA is TGCGCCGTCCCGTTAGCTTTCTTT.

This clone is a singleton in its sample. The rearrangement joins TRBV19 to TRBJ1-2; D is possibly TRBD1 (6 bases). Germline V gene sequence: CDR1 LNHDA, CDR2 SQIVND (reference sequence). This CDR3 spans 17 amino acids. Trimming left V 8 bases short and J 2 bases short, with 24 bases between. The DNA of the CDR3 is TGTGCCAGTCAGCTTTATCATGGAGGGGGGAGAAACTATGGCTACACCTTC. The encoded protein is CASQLYHGGGRNYGYTF. The full variable domain, completed using reference TRBV19 and TRBJ1-2, is DGGITQSPKYLFRKEGQNVTLSCEQNLNHDAMYWYRQDPGQGLRLIYYSQIVNDFQKGDIAEGYSVSREKKESFPLTVTSAQKNPTAFYLCASQLYHGGGRNYGYTFGSGTRLTVV.

The V gene is TRBV28, the J gene TRBJ1-5; the match to TRBD1 covers 9 bases. After removal of 7 bases from V and 7 bases from J, the junction contained 8 bases not matched to a gene. This CDR3 has 14 residues. Germline loops: CDR1 MDHEN, CDR2 SYDVKM. CDR3: CASTLTGGWQPQHF. CDR3 nucleotides: TGTGCCAGCACCCTGACAGGGGGATGGCAGCCCCAGCATTTT.

The V and J genes are TRBV4-1 and TRBJ1-5, with 9 bases fitting TRBD1. The CDR3 length is 15 residues. V trimming: 7 bases; J trimming: 7 bases; junction bases outside the gene matches: 11. The germline gives CDR1 MGHRA, CDR2 YSYEKL. CDR3 nucleotides: TGCGCCAGCAATCTGGATGGAGGGACAGGGCAGCCCCAGCATTTT. Its translation is CASNLDGGTGQPQHF.